These 2 T cell receptor beta chains originate from one sample sequenced in a study of cytomegalovirus exposure and HLA in healthy donors. This PCR relied on a set of 60 Vbeta primers and 13 Jbeta primers. Assay: immunoSEQ multiplex PCR; the TCRdb copy retains only in-frame clones and omits some. The table has 130,000 or so clones, roughly 82% seen once. Sample: PBMCs. These receptors were collected from a woman aged 40 to 50 in good health and CMV-seropositive.

J is TRBJ2-7 and V is TRBV11-1; 8 positions agree with TRBD1. Germline V CDR1 and CDR2: SGHAT, FQDESV (reference sequence). The V gene end was trimmed by 5 bases and the J gene end by 0 bases; junction bases not matched to a gene: 12. The CDR3 loop spans 17 amino acids. CDR3 region: CASSLKGTGYFSYEQYF. The CDR3 DNA follows: TGTGCCAGCAGCCTAAAAGGGACAGGCTATTTCTCCTACGAGCAGTACTTC.

This chain's CDR3 is CASSAGTGESEQFF. CDR3 in DNA: TGTGCCAGCAGCGCAGGGACAGGGGAGTCTGAGCAGTTCTTC. This chain links TRBV13 with TRBJ2-1; 10 bases match TRBD1. V lost 5 bases and J lost 9; bases outside the gene matches: 7. This CDR3 contains 14 residues. Germline lookup yields CDR1 PRHDT and CDR2 FYEKMQ (reference sequence).